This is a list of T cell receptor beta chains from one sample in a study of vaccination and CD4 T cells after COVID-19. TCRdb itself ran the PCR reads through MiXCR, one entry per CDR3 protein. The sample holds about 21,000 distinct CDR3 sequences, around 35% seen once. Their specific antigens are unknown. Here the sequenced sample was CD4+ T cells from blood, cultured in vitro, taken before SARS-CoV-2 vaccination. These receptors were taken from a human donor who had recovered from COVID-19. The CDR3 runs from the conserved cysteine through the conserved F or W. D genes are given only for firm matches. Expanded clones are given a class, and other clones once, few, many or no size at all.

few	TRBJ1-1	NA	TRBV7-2	CASSLERFTEAFF	TGTGCCAGCAGCTTAGAGAGGTTCACTGAAGCTTTCTTT
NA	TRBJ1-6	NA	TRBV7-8	CASSPSRGQSPLHF	TGTGCCAGCAGCCCTTCTAGGGGACAATCACCCCTCCACTTT
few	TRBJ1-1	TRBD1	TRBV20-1	CSAGLTGRRGTEAFF	TGCAGTGCTGGACTGACAGGGAGGCGCGGCACTGAAGCTTTCTTT
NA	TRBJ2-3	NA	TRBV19	CASSWGTTTGSMDTQYF	TGTGCCAGTAGCTGGGGAACTACCACCGGGTCAATGGATACGCAGTATTTT
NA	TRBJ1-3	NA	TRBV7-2	CASSPLIRNTIYF	TGTGCCAGCAGCCCCCTGATTAGAAACACCATATATTTT
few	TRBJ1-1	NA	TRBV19	CASSIWNTEAFF	TGTGCCAGTAGTATCTGGAACACTGAAGCTTTCTTT
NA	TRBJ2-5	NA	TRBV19	CASSGTLQETQYF	TGTGCCAGCTCCGGGACTTTACAAGAGACCCAGTACTTC
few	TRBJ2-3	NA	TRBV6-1	CASSPRQLTDTQYF	TGTGCCAGCAGTCCAAGACAGCTCACAGATACGCAGTATTTT
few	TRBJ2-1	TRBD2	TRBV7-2	CASSLAPSGVYNEQFF	TGTGCCAGCAGCTTAGCGCCCAGCGGGGTTTACAATGAGCAGTTCTTC
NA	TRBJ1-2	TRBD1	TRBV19	CASADRALYGYTF	TGTGCCAGTGCGGACAGGGCTCTCTATGGCTACACCTTC
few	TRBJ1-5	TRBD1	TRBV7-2	CASSLAPGQVLYQPQHF	TGTGCCAGCAGCTTAGCTCCGGGACAGGTACTTTATCAGCCCCAGCATTTT
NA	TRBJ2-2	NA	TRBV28	CASSPGNSERELFF	TGTGCCAGCAGCCCCGGAAACAGCGAACGGGAGCTGTTTTTT
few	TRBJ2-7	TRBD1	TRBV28	CATRQQGEAYEQYF	TGTGCCACCCGACAACAGGGGGAGGCCTACGAGCAGTACTTC
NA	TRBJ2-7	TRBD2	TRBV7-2	CASSLRGLANYEQYF	TGTGCCAGCAGCCTAAGGGGACTAGCGAATTACGAGCAGTACTTC
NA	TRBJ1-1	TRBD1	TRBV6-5	CASSYSGQDSTEAFF	TGTGCCAGCAGTTACTCGGGACAGGACTCGACTGAAGCTTTCTTT
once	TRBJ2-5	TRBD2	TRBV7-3	CASSPPPGGGGETQYF	TGTGCCAGCAGCCCCCCCCCGGGGGGGGGCGGAGAGACCCAGTACTTC
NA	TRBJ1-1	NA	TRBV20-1	CSARDPGVVAFF	TGCAGTGCTAGAGATCCGGGGGTGGTAGCTTTCTTT
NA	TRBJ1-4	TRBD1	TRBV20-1	CSARTGGSEKLFF	TGCAGTGCAAGGACAGGGGGATCTGAAAAACTGTTTTTT
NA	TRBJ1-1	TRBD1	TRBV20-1	CSAPTGTGWDTEAFF	TGCAGTGCCCCAACGGGGACAGGCTGGGACACTGAAGCTTTCTTT
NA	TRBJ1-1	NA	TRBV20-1	CSASDRPGANTEAFF	TGCAGTGCTAGCGACCGCCCCGGTGCGAACACTGAAGCTTTCTTT
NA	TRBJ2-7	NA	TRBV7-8	CASSLLVGYYEQYF	TGTGCCAGCAGCTTATTGGTCGGATACTACGAGCAGTACTTC
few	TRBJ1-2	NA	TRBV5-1	CASSLGQGLGGYTF	TGCGCCAGCAGCTTGGGGCAGGGGCTAGGTGGCTACACCTTC
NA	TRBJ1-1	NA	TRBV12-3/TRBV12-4	CASSNYLNTEAFF	TGTGCCAGCAGTAACTACCTTAACACTGAAGCTTTCTTT
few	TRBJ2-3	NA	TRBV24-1	CATKGKVSTDTQYF	TGTGCCACCAAGGGGAAGGTTTCCACAGATACGCAGTATTTT
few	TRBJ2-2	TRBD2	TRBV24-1	CATSPGLGRAGELFF	TGTGCCACCAGCCCTGGACTAGGGAGGGCCGGGGAGCTGTTTTTT
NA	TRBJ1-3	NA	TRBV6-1	CASSEQGGWGNTIYF	TGTGCCAGCAGTGAACAGGGCGGATGGGGAAACACCATATATTTT
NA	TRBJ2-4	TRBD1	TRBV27	CASSKTGIAKNIQYF	TGTGCCAGCAGTAAGACAGGGATAGCCAAAAACATTCAGTACTTC
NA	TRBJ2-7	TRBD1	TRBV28	CASSVTGDEQYF	TGTGCCAGCAGCGTGACAGGGGACGAGCAGTACTTC
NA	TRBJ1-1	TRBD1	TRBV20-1	CSASSGGNTEAFF	TGCAGTGCTAGTTCAGGGGGAAACACTGAAGCTTTCTTT
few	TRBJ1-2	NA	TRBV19	CASSIVGRNYGYTF	TGTGCCAGTAGTATAGTGGGCAGGAACTATGGCTACACCTTC
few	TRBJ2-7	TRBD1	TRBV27	CASSLVGQGPYEQYF	TGTGCCAGCAGTTTAGTCGGACAGGGGCCCTACGAGCAGTACTTC
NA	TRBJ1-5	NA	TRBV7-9	CASSLDGVQPQHF	TGTGCCAGCAGCTTAGACGGAGTGCAGCCCCAGCATTTT
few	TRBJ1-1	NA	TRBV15	CATSPRRGVNTEAFF	TGTGCCACCAGCCCACGTCGCGGGGTGAACACTGAAGCTTTCTTT
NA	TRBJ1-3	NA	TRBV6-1	CASSVGHDGNTIYF	TGTGCCAGCAGTGTTGGACACGATGGAAACACCATATATTTT
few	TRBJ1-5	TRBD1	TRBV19	CASSTTGASNQPQHF	TGTGCCAGTAGTACTACAGGGGCTAGCAATCAGCCCCAGCATTTT
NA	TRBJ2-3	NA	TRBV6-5	CASSYSIRGLRTDTQYF	TGTGCCAGCAGTTACTCGATACGGGGGCTACGCACAGATACGCAGTATTTT
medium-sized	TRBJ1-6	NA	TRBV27	CASRSDLYNSPLHF	TGTGCCAGCAGATCTGACCTCTATAATTCACCCCTCCACTTT
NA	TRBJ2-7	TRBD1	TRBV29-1	CSAGTAYEQYF	TGCAGCGCCGGGACAGCCTACGAGCAGTACTTC
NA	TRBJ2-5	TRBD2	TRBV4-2	CASSQGTSIETQYF	TGTGCCAGCAGCCAAGGGACTAGCATAGAGACCCAGTACTTC
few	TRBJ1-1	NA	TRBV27	CASSHMWDTEAFF	TGTGCCAGCAGCCACATGTGGGACACTGAAGCTTTCTTT
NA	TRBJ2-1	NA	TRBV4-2	CASSPSDTRSYNEQFF	TGTGCCAGCAGCCCTTCCGACACCCGCTCCTACAATGAGCAGTTCTTC
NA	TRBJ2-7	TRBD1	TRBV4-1	CASSPRQGSSYEQYF	TGCGCCAGCAGCCCAAGACAGGGAAGCTCCTACGAGCAGTACTTC